This T cell receptor (beta chain) originates from a study of shared clonotypes between healthy human individuals. Study details: Per donor, CD8 memory used one plate, CD8 naive used two, CD4 memory used three and CD4 naive used three.

Study-wide results and limits: In general, naive subsets displayed greater estimated richness than memory subsets did.

Every immunoSEQ plate was one replicate of a subset's evenly spread DNA. Assay: immunoSEQ multiplex PCR; the TCRdb copy retains only in-frame clones and omits some. Of roughly 2,000,000 clones listed, just under 95% are singletons. Comment on this clone: Its specificity is unknown.

Only CD45RO-negative cells positively selected for CCR7 counted as naive CD8 cells, so terminally differentiated effector memory CD45RA+ cells were excluded. V lost 3 bases to trimming and J lost 0 bases, with 12 bases between them. There are 16 residues in the CDR3. The chain joins TRBV23-1 to TRBJ1-3; no reliable D call. TRBV23-1 is classed as an ORF, of uncertain function. The clonotype originates from a man younger than 35 in good health. Sequenced: naive CD8+ T cells sorted from blood. The CDR3 reads CASSQPELGSGNTIYF. The DNA of the CDR3 is TGCGCCAGCAGTCAGCCCGAACTTGGCTCTGGAAACACCATATATTTT.